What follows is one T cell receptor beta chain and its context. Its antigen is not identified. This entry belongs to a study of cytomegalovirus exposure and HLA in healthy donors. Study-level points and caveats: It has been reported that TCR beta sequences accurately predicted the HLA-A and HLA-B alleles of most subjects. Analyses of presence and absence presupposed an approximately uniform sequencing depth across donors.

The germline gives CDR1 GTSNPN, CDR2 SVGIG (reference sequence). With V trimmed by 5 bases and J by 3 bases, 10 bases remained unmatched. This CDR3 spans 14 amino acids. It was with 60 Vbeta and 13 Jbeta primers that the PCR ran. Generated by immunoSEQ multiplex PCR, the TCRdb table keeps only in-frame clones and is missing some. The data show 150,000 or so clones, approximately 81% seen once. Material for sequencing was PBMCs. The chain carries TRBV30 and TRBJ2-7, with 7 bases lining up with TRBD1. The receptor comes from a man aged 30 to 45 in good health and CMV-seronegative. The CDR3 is CAWCDRVRSYEQYF. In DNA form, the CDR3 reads TGTGCCTGGTGTGACAGGGTACGGAGCTACGAGCAGTACTTC.